This T cell receptor beta chain was documented in a study of T cell repertoires in cytomegalovirus infection. In regard to this clonotype: As yet, its antigen is unknown.

TCRdb reprocessed the reads via MiXCR and lists one record per CDR3 protein. This sample carries hundreds of thousands of distinct CDR3 sequences, roughly 30% of them seen once, and the ten largest clones take 13%. The sample here was cultured CD8+ T cells from PBMCs, taken from culture after CMV antigen stimulation. The clonotype originates from a human donor in good health (CMV status not recorded). Some clones in this sample may be carry-over from other donors' samples.

The CDR3 DNA is TGTGCCAGCAGCTTAGGGGGGGGAGGACAGTACGTC. This sequence encodes CASSLGGGGQYV. The genes are TRBV7-9 and TRBJ2-7, with 7 bases fitting TRBD2. The trim removed 1 base at V and 10 bases at J, leaving 4 bases unmatched. This CDR3 is built from 12 residues. Germline CDR1 and CDR2: SEHNR and FQNEAQ (reference sequence).